Below, 17 T cell receptor beta chains from the same sample are listed, as sequenced in a study of sequential checkpoint blockade in melanoma. Profiling relied on immunoSEQ multiplex PCR, and the TCRdb table lists in-frame clones only, not all of them. The table has fewer than 30,000 clones, nearly 85% seen once; the top ten hold about 15%. Treatment: randomized to nivolumab then ipilimumab (arm A) or the reverse (arm B). The source material was CD8+ T cells sorted from blood (inferred from file names), sampled from a patient given nivolumab and ipilimumab in sequence. The receptors were gathered from a human donor with melanoma.

The chain combines TRBV28 with TRBJ1-2; D is perhaps TRBD1 (5 bases). Trimming stripped 5 bases from V and 6 bases from J, with 13 bases between. Germline values: CDR1 MDHEN, CDR2 SYDVKM. CDR3 size: 13 residues. As DNA, the CDR3 is TGTGCCAGCAGTCTCTTACAGGTTGATGGCTACACCTTC. This encodes CASSLLQVDGYTF.

The chain joins TRBV7-9 to TRBJ2-2, with TRBD2 matching over 9 bases. Germline assignment: CDR1 SEHNR and CDR2 FQNEAQ (reference sequence). The CDR3 consists of 14 residues. The junction had 5 bases not matched to a gene; V was cut back by 6 bases and J by 6 bases. Written as DNA, the CDR3 is TGTGCCAGCAGGGCTAGCGGGATCGCCGGGGAGCTGTTTTTT. This translates into CASRASGIAGELFF.

J is TRBJ2-2 and V is TRBV6-4; maybe TRBD1 (5 bases). V gave up 2 bases and J gave up 0 bases, with 7 bases separating them. The CDR3 length is 15 residues. Germline CDR1 and CDR2: MRHNA and SNTAGT. The CDR3 DNA is TGTGCCAGCAGTGACGGACAAGCGAACACCGGGGAGCTGTTTTTT. Residues: CASSDGQANTGELFF.

This chain joins TRBV10-3 and TRBJ2-1, with a tentative D call TRBD1 (6 bases). Deletions cut 3 bases from V and 0 bases from J, with 9 bases between. Germline lookup yields CDR1 ENHRY and CDR2 SYGVKD. The CDR3 length is 15 residues. The DNA for the CDR3 is TGTGCCATCAGTGAACTGGACAGCTCCTACAATGAGCAGTTCTTC. This translates into CAISELDSSYNEQFF.

This sequence joins TRBV4-3 and TRBJ1-1; D gene unclear. The germline V gene has CDR1 LGHNA and CDR2 YSLEER. Trimming pared 0 bases from V and 1 base from J, leaving 12 bases between. The CDR3 is made up of 16 amino acids. The CDR3: CASSQDLARGNTEAFF. The CDR3, as DNA: TGCGCCAGCAGCCAAGATCTTGCACGAGGGAACACTGAAGCTTTCTTT.

The genes are TRBV19 and TRBJ1-2, with 9 bases identical to TRBD1. V dropped 7 bases and J dropped 1; count of bases not matched to a gene: 4. The germline gives CDR1 LNHDA, CDR2 SQIVND (reference sequence). The CDR3 has 14 amino acids. CDR3 coding DNA: TGTGCCAGTAACCCGACAGGGGGTAACTATGGCTACACCTTC. Its protein product is CASNPTGGNYGYTF.

V and J are TRBV6-5 and TRBJ2-7, with 10 bases identical to TRBD2. J gave up 3 bases and V 7 bases, and 9 bases lay outside the gene matches. This CDR3 has 15 residues. Germline values: CDR1 MNHEY, CDR2 SVGAGI. The CDR3 reads CASMGKLAGFYEQYF. The CDR3 nucleotides are TGTGCCAGCATGGGGAAACTAGCGGGATTCTACGAGCAGTACTTC.

V gene TRBV4-1 combines with J gene TRBJ2-7; TRBD1 aligns across 7 bases. Trimming at V came to 3 bases and at J to 4 bases, leaving 9 bases not matched to a gene. Per germline, CDR1 MGHRA and CDR2 YSYEKL. This CDR3 region has 15 residues. Here the CDR3 DNA reads TGCGCCAGCAGCCAGGGGATTCGACAGGGATACGAGCAGTACTTC. This gives the protein CASSQGIRQGYEQYF.

This chain connects TRBV2 to TRBJ1-6; 8 nucleotides align to TRBD1. The CDR3 length is 17 residues. Germline CDR1 reads SNHLY; CDR2 reads FYNNEI. V gave up 6 bases and J gave up 0 bases; unmatched junction bases: 7. The CDR3 nucleotides read TGTGCCAGCAGGACGGGACAGGACAACTCCTATAATTCACCCCTCCACTTT. Protein: CASRTGQDNSYNSPLHF. Together with reference TRBV2 and TRBJ1-6, the CDR3 gives the full variable domain: EPEVTQTPSHQVTQMGQEVILRCVPISNHLYFYWYRQILGQKVEFLVSFYNNEISEKSEIFDDQFSVERPDGSNFTLKIRSTKLEDSAMYFCASRTGQDNSYNSPLHFGNGTRLTVT.

The gene calls are TRBV9 and TRBJ2-4; 10 bases agree with TRBD1. Trimming took 3 bases from V and 9 from J; bases not matched to a gene: 12. The CDR3 runs 16 residues. Germline V gene sequence: CDR1 SGDLS, CDR2 YYNGEE. Here the CDR3 reads CASSATTGGGKGIQYF. The CDR3 DNA is TGTGCCAGCAGCGCAACGACAGGGGGCGGGAAGGGCATTCAGTACTTC. Full variable domain (remainder filled in from reference TRBV9 and TRBJ2-4): DSGVTQTPKHLITATGQRVTLRCSPRSGDLSVYWYQQSLDQGLQFLIQYYNGEERAKGNILERFSAQQFPDLHSELNLSSLELGDSALYFCASSATTGGGKGIQYFGAGTRLSVL.

The chain uses TRBV9 and TRBJ2-1; TRBD2 agrees at 8 bases. The germline V gene has CDR1 SGDLS and CDR2 YYNGEE. The CDR3 extends over 15 amino acids. The trim removed 0 bases at V and 8 bases at J, leaving 7 bases unmatched. CDR3: CASSVAAGAGDEQFF. The CDR3 DNA reads TGTGCCAGCAGCGTAGCGGCGGGAGCGGGAGATGAGCAGTTCTTC.

The rearrangement links TRBV4-2 to TRBJ2-7; TRBD2 matches at 8 bases. This CDR3 has 16 amino acids. The V gene end was trimmed by 0 bases and the J gene end by 2 bases; junction bases not matched to a gene: 6. Germline V lookup: CDR1 LGHNA, CDR2 YNFKEQ. The CDR3 loop reads CASSQESSGTTYEQYF. The CDR3 nucleotides are TGTGCCAGCAGCCAAGAGAGTAGCGGGACAACCTACGAGCAGTACTTC.

The rearrangement joins TRBV9 to TRBJ1-2, with D tentatively TRBD1 (5 bases). The CDR3 sequence is 13 residues long. CDR1 SGDLS and CDR2 YYNGEE come from the germline V gene. Trimming stripped 5 bases from V and 6 bases from J, with 14 bases between. The CDR3 loop reads CASRYTGLDGYTF. CDR3 nucleotide sequence: TGTGCCAGCAGATACACAGGTTTGGATGGCTACACCTTC.

The chain combines TRBV11-2 with TRBJ1-1; 7 bases align to TRBD1. V lost 0 bases and J lost 1; bases outside the gene matches: 2. Germline V lookup: CDR1 SGHAT, CDR2 FQNNGV. This CDR3 is 15 amino acids long. In DNA, the CDR3 is TGTGCCAGCAGCTTAGAGGCAGGGGGGAACACTGAAGCTTTCTTT. It translates to CASSLEAGGNTEAFF.

The V gene is TRBV7-6, the J gene TRBJ1-2; perhaps TRBD1 as D (6 bases). Germline CDR1 and CDR2: SGHVS and FNYEAQ. The CDR3 consists of 15 residues. Trimming pared 2 bases from V and 1 base from J, leaving 11 bases between. The CDR3 DNA reads as TGTGCCAGCAGCTTATCCGAACAGGGTAACTATGGCTACACCTTC. Protein sequence: CASSLSEQGNYGYTF. The full variable domain, completed using reference TRBV7-6 and TRBJ1-2, is GAGVSQSPRYKVTKRGQDVALRCDPISGHVSLYWYRQALGQGPEFLTYFNYEAQQDKSGLPNDRFSAERPEGSISTLTIQRTEQRDSAMYRCASSLSEQGNYGYTFGSGTRLTVV.

The chain combines TRBV11-2 with TRBJ2-7, with 9 bases lining up with TRBD1. With 5 bases clipped from V and 2 bases from J, the junction kept 10 bases outside the gene matches. Germline CDR1 reads SGHAT; CDR2 reads FQNNGV. There are 16 residues in the CDR3. In DNA, the CDR3 is TGTGCCAGCAGCCCTTACGGACAGGGGAGAACCTACGAGCAGTACTTC. It is translated as CASSPYGQGRTYEQYF.

As concerns this clone: Sequence at one end of the junction differs from germline and may be a read error. V is TRBV7-7 and J is TRBJ2-5, with 10 bases lining up with TRBD1. The CDR3 has 13 amino acids. CDR1 SSHAT and CDR2 FNYEAQ come from the germline V gene (reference sequence). The CDR3 protein is CASSLGGDRGLYF. The CDR3 coding sequence is TGTGCTAGCAGCTTAGGGGGCGACAGGGGGCTGTACTTC.